These 32 T cell receptor beta chains were sequenced from one sample in a study of T cell changes during pregnancy in multiple sclerosis. Sequenced by immunoSEQ multiplex PCR; TCRdb stores in-frame clones only, minus some. The sample consists of approximately 33,000 clones, around 88% of them appearing once. The source was CD4+ T cells from peripheral blood mononuclear cells, collected in the first trimester of pregnancy. All receptors derive from a female donor in good health, enrolled as a control in a pregnancy study.

This chain joins TRBV9 and TRBJ1-2, with TRBD1 matching over 11 bases. After removal of 4 bases from V and 7 bases from J, the junction contained 6 bases not matched to a gene. The germline V gene encodes CDR1 SGDLS and CDR2 YYNGEE. The CDR3 is made up of 14 amino acids. CDR3 sequence: CASSSGTGGRGYTF. CDR3 nucleotides: TGTGCCAGCAGCTCCGGGACAGGGGGACGTGGCTACACCTTC.

V gene TRBV5-1 combines with J gene TRBJ2-3; D call uncertain. Trimming removed 0 bases at V and 5 bases at J, with 4 bases between. Germline V gene lookup returns CDR1 SGHRS and CDR2 YFSETQ. The CDR3 contains 12 residues. The CDR3 region has the DNA TGCGCCAGCAGCTTGGTCGGAGATACGCAGTATTTT. This translates into CASSLVGDTQYF.

The genes are TRBV2 and TRBJ2-1, with D hard to call. The germline V gene encodes CDR1 SNHLY and CDR2 FYNNEI. V lost 0 bases, J lost 13 bases, and 4 bases lay in between. The CDR3 is 10 amino acids. The CDR3 reads CASSEALQFF. The CDR3, as DNA: TGTGCCAGCAGTGAAGCGCTACAGTTCTTC.

This clone was seen only once. The chain combines TRBV6-5 with TRBJ2-1; 8 bases are a match to TRBD2. After removal of 2 bases from V and 4 bases from J, the junction contained 4 bases not matched to a gene. This CDR3 spans 15 amino acids. Germline V CDR1 and CDR2: MNHEY, SVGAGI. CDR3 coding DNA: TGTGCCAGCAGTTACGACGGACTAGCTTACAATGAGCAGTTCTTC. This codes for CASSYDGLAYNEQFF.

CDR3 in amino acids: CASTRDSLNTEAFF. The CDR3 bases are TGTGCCAGCACCCGAGACAGCCTGAACACTGAAGCTTTCTTT. The V and J genes are TRBV6-6 and TRBJ1-1, with D maybe TRBD1 (5 bases). The V end was cut by 7 bases, the J end by 0 bases, with 12 bases between. Germline V gene lookup returns CDR1 MNHNY and CDR2 SVGAGI (reference sequence). The CDR3 is 14 amino acids.

The chain has TRBV27 and TRBJ2-7; 9 bases are shared with TRBD1. CDR1 MNHEY and CDR2 SMNVEV come from the germline V gene (reference sequence). The CDR3 has 13 amino acids. Trimming at V came to 6 bases and at J to 6 bases, leaving 6 bases not matched to a gene. CDR3 sequence: CASRGQGLIEQYF. CDR3 nucleotide sequence: TGTGCCAGCAGGGGACAGGGTCTTATCGAGCAGTACTTC.

The chain combines TRBV27 with TRBJ1-4; weak D call: TRBD1 (6 bases). The CDR3 is made up of 13 amino acids. Germline CDR1 is MNHEY and CDR2 is SMNVEV (reference sequence). The germline V and J ends were trimmed by 8 bases and 8 bases, with 15 bases remaining between them. The CDR3, as DNA: TGTGCCAGCTCCCTGCGGGGGGCGGAAAAACTGTTTTTT. The encoded protein is CASSLRGAEKLFF.

This clone was recorded only once. The rearrangement uses TRBV2 and TRBJ2-1; 13 bases map to TRBD2. CDR3 length: 15 amino acids. CDR1 is SNHLY and CDR2 is FYNNEI in the germline V gene. The junction had 1 base not matched to a gene; V was cut back by 8 bases and J by 0 bases. CDR3 nucleotide sequence: TGTGCCAGCCGGACTAGCGGGAGCTCCTACAATGAGCAGTTCTTC. Amino acid sequence: CASRTSGSSYNEQFF.

The V and J genes are TRBV19 and TRBJ2-5; D is possibly TRBD1 (5 bases). V lost 6 bases to trimming and J lost 5 bases, with 22 bases between them. This CDR3 is 16 amino acids long. CDR1 LNHDA and CDR2 SQIVND come from the germline V gene (reference sequence). The CDR3: CASSFFGAQEGETQYF. DNA for the CDR3: TGTGCCAGTAGCTTTTTTGGGGCCCAGGAAGGTGAGACCCAGTACTTC. Using reference TRBV19 and TRBJ2-5 for the parts outside the CDR3, the full variable domain is DGGITQSPKYLFRKEGQNVTLSCEQNLNHDAMYWYRQDPGQGLRLIYYSQIVNDFQKGDIAEGYSVSREKKESFPLTVTSAQKNPTAFYLCASSFFGAQEGETQYFGPGTRLLVL.

Written as DNA, the CDR3 is TGTGCCAGCAGCTCCCCTAGGACAGATACGCAGTATTTT. Amino acids: CASSSPRTDTQYF. The rearrangement links TRBV7-2 to TRBJ2-3; D is unresolved. Trimming stripped 4 bases from V and 3 bases from J, with 8 bases between. The germline CDR1 and CDR2 sequences are SGHTA and FQGNSA. There are 13 residues in the CDR3.

The chain combines TRBV18 with TRBJ1-5, with D perhaps matching TRBD1 (6 bases). The CDR3 runs 14 residues. The germline V gene encodes CDR1 KGHSH and CDR2 LQKENI. Trimming stripped 2 bases from V and 3 bases from J, with 8 bases between. In DNA form, the CDR3 reads TGTGCCAGCTCACCAAGACAGGACAATCAGCCCCAGCATTTT. It yields the protein CASSPRQDNQPQHF. Full variable domain (remainder filled in from reference TRBV18 and TRBJ1-5): NAGVMQNPRHLVRRRGQEARLRCSPMKGHSHVYWYRQLPEEGLKFMVYLQKENIIDESGMPKERFSAEFPKEGPSILRIQQVVRGDSAAYFCASSPRQDNQPQHFGDGTRLSIL.

J is TRBJ2-5 and V is TRBV7-3, with D possibly being TRBD2 (5 bases). The DNA end is more similar to TRBJ2-7, so the J call may be wrong. Germline assignment: CDR1 SGHTA and CDR2 FQGTGA. The CDR3 spans 13 residues. This chain's CDR3 is CASSLTPEDEQYF. For the CDR3, the DNA is TGTGCCAGCAGCTTAACACCGGAGGACGAGCAGTACTTC.

This chain joins TRBV7-9 and TRBJ2-5; 10 bases are a match to TRBD1. Looked up from germline, CDR1 is SEHNR and CDR2 is FQNEAQ (reference sequence). The length of the CDR3 is 16 residues. V shed 5 bases and J 0 bases; nucleotides not matched to a gene: 6. The CDR3 is CASSTEDRGYQETQYF. The CDR3 region has the DNA TGTGCCAGCAGCACGGAGGACAGGGGGTACCAAGAGACCCAGTACTTC.

This chain joins TRBV6-5 and TRBJ1-3; D is possibly TRBD1 (5 bases). Germline CDR1 is MNHEY and CDR2 is SVGAGI. CDR3 length equals 15 residues. V was clipped by 4 bases and J by 4 bases, with 14 bases between them. The CDR3 DNA follows: TGTGCCAGCAGTTCCCCGGGACTGCCCGGAAACACCATATATTTT. Amino acids: CASSSPGLPGNTIYF.

This chain uses TRBV19 with TRBJ2-3; 13 nucleotides agree with TRBD2. V lost 3 bases, J lost 6 bases, and 3 bases stayed unmatched. The CDR3 extends over 15 amino acids. Germline CDR1 LNHDA, CDR2 SQIVND (reference sequence). The CDR3 sequence is CASSIRTSGGDTQYF. CDR3 sequence (DNA): TGTGCCAGTAGTATTCGGACTAGCGGGGGCGATACGCAGTATTTT.

The chain combines TRBV5-1 with TRBJ2-7; 7 bases fit TRBD1. After removal of 4 bases from V and 6 bases from J, the junction contained 10 bases not matched to a gene. CDR1 SGHRS and CDR2 YFSETQ come from the germline V gene. The CDR3 consists of 14 residues. The CDR3 is CASSPIGQAVEQYF. In DNA form, the CDR3 reads TGCGCCAGCAGCCCCATCGGACAGGCCGTCGAGCAGTACTTC. Using reference TRBV5-1 and TRBJ2-7 for the parts outside the CDR3, the full variable domain is KAGVTQTPRYLIKTRGQQVTLSCSPISGHRSVSWYQQTPGQGLQFLFEYFSETQRNKGNFPGRFSGRQFSNSRSEMNVSTLELGDSALYLCASSPIGQAVEQYFGPGTRLTVT.

The genes are TRBV29-1 and TRBJ1-1; TRBD1 matches at 9 bases. Losses at the gene ends were 5 bases for V and 4 bases for J; bases not matched to a gene: 2. CDR3 length: 12 amino acids. Germline V gene data show CDR1 as SQVTM and CDR2 as ANQGSEA. The CDR3 here is CSVPTGGTEAFF. CDR3 in DNA: TGCAGCGTTCCGACAGGGGGCACTGAAGCTTTCTTT.

The V gene is TRBV6-4, the J gene TRBJ1-1; D uncertain. Deletions cut 1 base from V and 2 bases from J, with 14 bases between. Germline V gene lookup returns CDR1 MRHNA and CDR2 SNTAGT. The CDR3 sequence is 16 residues long. CDR3 protein: CASSDLVGRENTEAFF. The CDR3 nucleotides read TGTGCCAGCAGTGACTTAGTCGGACGGGAAAACACTGAAGCTTTCTTT.

The CDR3 nucleotides are TGTGCCAGCATGAGGACGGAGGGTGAAAAACTGTTTTTT. It specifies CASMRTEGEKLFF. The chain couples TRBV6-1 to TRBJ1-4; D remains ambiguous. From germline, CDR1 is MNHNS and CDR2 SASEGT. CDR3 length: 13 residues. Trimming removed 7 bases from V and 7 bases from J, with 13 bases in between.

The CDR3, as DNA: TGTGCCAGTAGTAGAATCGCAGATCAGCCCCAGCATTTT. Residues: CASSRIADQPQHF. The rearrangement uses TRBV19 and TRBJ1-5; D is uncertain. Per germline, CDR1 LNHDA and CDR2 SQIVND (reference sequence). The CDR3 is 13 residues long. Trimming removed 4 bases from V and 5 bases from J, with 9 bases in between.

The chain is built from TRBV7-2 and TRBJ2-5; 9 positions match TRBD1. CDR1 and CDR2 from the germline V gene are SGHTA and FQGNSA. Unmatched junction bases numbered 6, after V lost 5 bases and J lost 5 bases. There are 14 residues in the CDR3. The chain's CDR3 is CASSVQGAVETQYF. The CDR3 DNA is TGTGCCAGCAGCGTACAGGGGGCTGTTGAGACCCAGTACTTC.

This chain uses TRBV5-1 with TRBJ1-4, with a weak D call TRBD1 (5 bases). The CDR3 length is 15 residues. V lost 8 bases, J lost 5 bases, and 19 bases lay in between. CDR1 SGHRS and CDR2 YFSETQ come from the germline V gene. The DNA for the CDR3 is TGCGCCAGTAGGCTGGAGGGGCTGGAGAATGAAAAACTGTTTTTT. This gives the protein CASRLEGLENEKLFF.

The chain carries TRBV2 and TRBJ1-1; tentatively, D is TRBD1 (5 bases). Between the trimmed V and J ends, which lost 4 bases and 2 bases, there was a span of 8 bases. The CDR3 consists of 13 residues. Germline lookup yields CDR1 SNHLY and CDR2 FYNNEI. CDR3 loop: CASSAQDNTEAFF. The CDR3 DNA reads TGTGCCAGCAGTGCACAGGATAACACTGAAGCTTTCTTT.

V and J are TRBV5-1 and TRBJ2-2, with D possibly TRBD1 on 5 matching bases. V was pared by 6 bases and J by 7 bases, with 22 bases between. This CDR3 has 16 amino acids. Germline-derived CDR1 and CDR2 are SGHRS and YFSETQ. CDR3 in DNA: TGCGCCAGCACCCCTGCAGGGCAGAGCTCGGACGGGGAGCTGTTTTTT. Translated: CASTPAGQSSDGELFF.

This chain joins TRBV5-6 and TRBJ2-7, with TRBD1 as a possible D gene (5 bases). The CDR3 is 14 amino acids. V lost 4 bases to trimming and J lost 2 bases, with 13 bases between them. CDR1 and CDR2 from the germline V gene are SGHDT and YYEEEE. This CDR3 is CASSKPQGTYEQYF. CDR3 DNA: TGTGCCAGCAGCAAACCGCAGGGAACCTACGAGCAGTACTTC.

The chain combines TRBV9 with TRBJ2-5; D is unclear. The CDR3 is 14 residues long. The V end was cut by 0 bases, the J end by 1 base, with 7 bases between. Germline V gene data show CDR1 as SGDLS and CDR2 as YYNGEE. DNA of the CDR3: TGTGCCAGCAGCGTAGCGGTATCCCAAGAGACCCAGTACTTC. Its translation is CASSVAVSQETQYF.

This clone was counted a single time. The chain carries TRBV6-5 and TRBJ2-1; weak D call: TRBD1 (6 bases). The CDR3 extends over 13 amino acids. Trimming left V 5 bases short and J 5 bases short, with 10 bases between. Germline V lookup: CDR1 MNHEY, CDR2 SVGAGI. CDR3 coding DNA: TGTGCCAGCAGTCCACAGGGAAACAATGAGCAGTTCTTC. It translates to CASSPQGNNEQFF.

The chain recombines TRBV12-5 with TRBJ2-3; 16 bases fit TRBD2. With 6 bases clipped from V and 6 bases from J, the junction kept 9 bases outside the gene matches. The CDR3 loop spans 17 amino acids. Germline V lookup: CDR1 LGHNT, CDR2 FRNRAP. Written as DNA, the CDR3 is TGTGCTAGTGGGGCCGGGACTAGCGGGGGGGCCTTGGATACGCAGTATTTT. This gives the protein CASGAGTSGGALDTQYF.

The genes are TRBV5-1 and TRBJ1-2; 7 positions match TRBD1. CDR1 SGHRS and CDR2 YFSETQ come from the germline V gene. The CDR3 runs to 15 residues. The J segment lost 2 bases and the V segment lost 4 bases, leaving 8 bases of the junction unmatched. The CDR3 bases are TGCGCCAGCAGCCAACCGGGACAGAAGAACTATGGCTACACCTTC. Translation: CASSQPGQKNYGYTF.

This clone was detected only a few times. This chain uses TRBV10-3 with TRBJ1-4; TRBD1 might be the D (6 bases). The germline gives CDR1 ENHRY, CDR2 SYGVKD. V was cut by 6 bases and J by 4 bases, with 9 bases left in between. This CDR3 has 13 residues. The CDR3 DNA is TGTGCCATCAGGGGGGCCGATAATGAAAAACTGTTTTTT. It specifies CAIRGADNEKLFF.

V gene TRBV4-3 combines with J gene TRBJ2-7; tentatively, D is TRBD2 (7 bases). V was trimmed by 5 bases and J by 0 bases, leaving 14 bases between them. CDR3 length: 15 residues. Germline CDR1 reads LGHNA; CDR2 reads YSLEER. CDR3 amino acids: CASSGRAGASYEQYF. As DNA, the CDR3 is TGCGCCAGCAGCGGGAGGGCGGGGGCCTCCTACGAGCAGTACTTC.

The CDR3 reads CASSPRGQGFQETQYF. The DNA for the CDR3 is TGTGCCAGCAGCCCACGTGGACAGGGATTCCAAGAGACCCAGTACTTC. The chain uses TRBV5-4 and TRBJ2-5; TRBD1 matches 8 bases. The germline V gene encodes CDR1 SGHNT and CDR2 YYREEE (reference sequence). V lost 4 bases, J lost 1 base, and 9 bases stayed unmatched. The CDR3 has 16 amino acids.